This section outlines one T cell receptor beta chain sequence together with its context. A Seattle source enrolled patients during active infection and followed them longitudinally. V was shortened by 6 bases and J by 4 bases, with 10 bases between the two germline ends. The germline V gene encodes CDR1 SGHTA and CDR2 FQGNSA. The CDR3 is 14 residues long. The source of the sample is a study of blood T cell repertoires in COVID-19. Study background: Samples taken during acute and convalescent COVID-19 were collected in the United States, Italy and Spain. PBMCs, B-cell-depleted T cells, or T cells were the source of the cDNA or gDNA that made up the material.

Per the study methods: How many nucleated cells were present was estimated from reference gene primer amplification. Libraries were prepared by immunoSEQ multiplex PCR; TCRdb keeps only in-frame clonotypes and omits some of them. The V and J calls and clone size are taken from that table; D and trimming were inferred from the DNA. The table records 200,000 to 250,000 clones, roughly nine tenths of them present only once. The chain combines TRBV7-2 with TRBJ2-6, with a tentative D call TRBD1 (6 bases). The specimen sequenced was peripheral blood. The sequence was collected from a woman aged 45-65 years with COVID-19, enrolled during active disease. For the CDR3, the DNA is TGTGCCAGCAGAGCAGGGGCCGGGGCCAACGTCCTGACTTTC. As protein: CASRAGAGANVLTF.